This T cell receptor (beta chain) comes out of a study of cytomegalovirus exposure and HLA in healthy donors. Regarding the study as a whole: Most sequenced TCRs were rare (though some public TCRs occurred in many donors). Cytomegalovirus-associated status was assigned to fewer than 200 TCR beta chains. It was confirmed in vitro that three of the CMV-associated chains were specific for CMV antigens.

Turning to this clone: Its antigen is still unknown.

The data were produced by immunoSEQ multiplex PCR, yet TCRdb's version contains in-frame clones alone and is incomplete. Of 100,000 to 150,000 clones in the sample, approximately 94% are singletons; the top ten hold less than 1.5%. The CDR3 has 19 residues. CDR1 is SNHLY, CDR2 FYNNEI, per germline. V was clipped by 6 bases and J by 7 bases; unmatched bases: 21. The TCR was taken from a woman under 30 in good health and CMV-seronegative. Sequencing was carried out using PBMCs. This chain links TRBV2 with TRBJ1-2, with 12 bases matching TRBD1. Here the CDR3 reads CASRGRKPGQGALMGGYTF. CDR3 sequence (DNA): TGTGCCAGCAGGGGGAGGAAACCGGGACAGGGGGCCCTCATGGGTGGCTACACCTTC. Supplemented by reference TRBV2 and TRBJ1-2, the full variable domain reads EPEVTQTPSHQVTQMGQEVILRCVPISNHLYFYWYRQILGQKVEFLVSFYNNEISEKSEIFDDQFSVERPDGSNFTLKIRSTKLEDSAMYFCASRGRKPGQGALMGGYTFGSGTRLTVV.